A few counts support the clone carrying this T cell receptor (beta chain). Its antigen is undetermined. These data are taken from a study of cytomegalovirus exposure and HLA in healthy donors. Regarding the study as a whole: In a later analysis, CMV-associated beta chains were mostly HLA-associated, it appeared.

Both 60 Vbeta primers and 13 Jbeta primers went into the PCR. TCRdb keeps only in-frame clones here, not all; method: immunoSEQ multiplex PCR. The repertoire holds about 200,000 clones, with roughly 13% as singletons. This receptor was taken from a man over 45 in good health and CMV-seropositive. The sample taken for sequencing was PBMCs.

Written as DNA, the CDR3 is TGTGCCAGTAGTATAGAAGCAGGTTTAGGTCACGAGCAGTACTTC. Translation gives CASSIEAGLGHEQYF. The chain links TRBV19 to TRBJ2-7; the D is unclear. Germline loops: CDR1 LNHDA, CDR2 SQIVND (reference sequence). This CDR3 has 15 amino acids. V was shortened by 0 bases and J by 5 bases, with 14 bases between the two germline ends.